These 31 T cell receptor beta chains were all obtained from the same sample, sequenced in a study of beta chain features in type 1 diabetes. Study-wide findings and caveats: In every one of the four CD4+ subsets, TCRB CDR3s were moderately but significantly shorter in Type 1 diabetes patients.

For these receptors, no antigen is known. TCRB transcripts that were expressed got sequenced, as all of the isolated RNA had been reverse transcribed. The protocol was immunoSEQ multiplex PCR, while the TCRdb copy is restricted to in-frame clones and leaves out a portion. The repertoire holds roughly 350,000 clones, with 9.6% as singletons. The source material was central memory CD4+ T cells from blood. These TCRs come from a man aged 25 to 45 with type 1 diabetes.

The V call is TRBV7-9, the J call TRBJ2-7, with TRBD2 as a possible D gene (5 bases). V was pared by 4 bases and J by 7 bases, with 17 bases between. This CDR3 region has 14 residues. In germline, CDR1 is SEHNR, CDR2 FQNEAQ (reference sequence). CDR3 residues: CASSSRTGWEEQYF. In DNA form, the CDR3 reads TGTGCCAGCAGCTCAAGGACGGGATGGGAAGAGCAGTACTTC.

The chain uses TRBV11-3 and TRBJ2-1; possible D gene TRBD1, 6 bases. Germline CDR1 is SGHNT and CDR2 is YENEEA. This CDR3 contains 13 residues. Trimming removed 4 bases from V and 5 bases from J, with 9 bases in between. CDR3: CASSSDRNNEQFF. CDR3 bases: TGTGCCAGCAGCTCGGACAGAAACAATGAGCAGTTCTTC.

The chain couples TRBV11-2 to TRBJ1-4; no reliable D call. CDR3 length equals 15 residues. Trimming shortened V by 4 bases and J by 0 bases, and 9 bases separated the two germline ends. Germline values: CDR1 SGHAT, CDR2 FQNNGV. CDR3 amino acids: CASSSMWATNEKLFF. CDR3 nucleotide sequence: TGTGCCAGCAGCTCAATGTGGGCAACTAATGAAAAACTGTTTTTT.

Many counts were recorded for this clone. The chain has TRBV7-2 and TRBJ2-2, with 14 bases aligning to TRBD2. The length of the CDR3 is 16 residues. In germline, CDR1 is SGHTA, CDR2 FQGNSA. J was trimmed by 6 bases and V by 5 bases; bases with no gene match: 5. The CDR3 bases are TGTGCCAGCAGCAAAGGGACTAGCGGGAGCGCCGGGGAGCTGTTTTTT. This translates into CASSKGTSGSAGELFF.

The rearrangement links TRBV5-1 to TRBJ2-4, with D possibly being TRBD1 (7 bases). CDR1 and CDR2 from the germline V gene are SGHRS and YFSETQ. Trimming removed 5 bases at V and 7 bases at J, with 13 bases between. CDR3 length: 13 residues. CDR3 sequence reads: CASSGGTDNIQYF. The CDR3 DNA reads TGCGCCAGCAGTGGCGGGACAGACAACATTCAGTACTTC.

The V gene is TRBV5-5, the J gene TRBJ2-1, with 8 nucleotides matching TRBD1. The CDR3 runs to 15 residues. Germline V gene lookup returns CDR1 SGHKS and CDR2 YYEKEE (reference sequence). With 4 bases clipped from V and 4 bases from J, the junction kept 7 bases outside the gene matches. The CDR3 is CASSHRQGNYNEQFF. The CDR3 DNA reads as TGTGCCAGCAGCCATCGACAGGGGAATTACAATGAGCAGTTCTTC.

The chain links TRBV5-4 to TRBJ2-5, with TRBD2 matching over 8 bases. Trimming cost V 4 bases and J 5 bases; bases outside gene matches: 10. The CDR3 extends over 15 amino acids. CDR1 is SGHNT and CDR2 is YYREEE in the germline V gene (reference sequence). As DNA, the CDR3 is TGTGCCAGCAGCCAAGATCCCGGGAGGGGGGAGACCCAGTACTTC. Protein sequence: CASSQDPGRGETQYF. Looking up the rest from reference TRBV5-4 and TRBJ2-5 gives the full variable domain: ETGVTQSPTHLIKTRGQQVTLRCSSQSGHNTVSWYQQALGQGPQFIFQYYREEENGRGNFPPRFSGLQFPNYSSELNVNALELDDSALYLCASSQDPGRGETQYFGPGTRLLVL.

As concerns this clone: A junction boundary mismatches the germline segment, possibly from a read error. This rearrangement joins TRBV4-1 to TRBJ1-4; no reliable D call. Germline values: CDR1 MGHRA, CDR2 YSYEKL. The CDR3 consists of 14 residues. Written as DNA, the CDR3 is TGTGCCAGCAGCCGTGCAACAACTAATGAAAAACTGTTTTTT. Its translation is CASSRATTNEKLFF.

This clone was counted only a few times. The CDR3 DNA reads TGTGCCAGTAGTATCTTCAGGAATAGCAATCAGCCCCAGCATTTT. Its translation: CASSIFRNSNQPQHF. This chain connects TRBV19 to TRBJ1-5; D not resolved. This CDR3 region has 15 residues. V lost 3 bases and J 0 bases, leaving 9 bases between the germline ends. Germline assignment: CDR1 LNHDA and CDR2 SQIVND (reference sequence).

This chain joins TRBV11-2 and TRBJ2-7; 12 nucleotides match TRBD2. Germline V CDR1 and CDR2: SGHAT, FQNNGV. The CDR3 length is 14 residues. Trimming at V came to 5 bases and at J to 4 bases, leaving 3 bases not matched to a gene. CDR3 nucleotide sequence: TGTGCCAGCAGCCGGACTAGCGGGATATACGAGCAGTACTTC. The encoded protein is CASSRTSGIYEQYF.

Written as DNA, the CDR3 is TGTGCCAGCAGCTTCACCGAGGCTAGCGGCGGGGAGACCCAGTACTTC. Its protein product is CASSFTEASGGETQYF. The chain uses TRBV11-2 and TRBJ2-5; 7 nucleotides align to TRBD2. This CDR3 is built from 16 residues. Germline V lookup: CDR1 SGHAT, CDR2 FQNNGV. Trimming removed 3 bases from V and 5 bases from J; junction bases left unmatched: 12. Together with reference TRBV11-2 and TRBJ2-5, the CDR3 gives the full variable domain: EAGVAQSPRYKIIEKRQSVAFWCNPISGHATLYWYQQILGQGPKLLIQFQNNGVVDDSQLPKDRFSAERLKGVDSTLKIQPAKLEDSAVYLCASSFTEASGGETQYFGPGTRLLVL.

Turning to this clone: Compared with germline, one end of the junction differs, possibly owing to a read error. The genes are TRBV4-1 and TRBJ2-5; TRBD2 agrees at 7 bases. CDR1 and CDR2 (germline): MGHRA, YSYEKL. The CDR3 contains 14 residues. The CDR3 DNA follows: TGTGCCAGCAGCCCCCAGCAGGGAGGGGAGACCCAGTACTTC. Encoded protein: CASSPQQGGETQYF.

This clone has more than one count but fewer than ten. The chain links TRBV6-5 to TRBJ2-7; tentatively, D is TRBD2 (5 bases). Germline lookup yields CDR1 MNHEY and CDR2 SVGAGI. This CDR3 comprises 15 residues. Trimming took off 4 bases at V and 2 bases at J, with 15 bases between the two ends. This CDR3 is CASSSSSRLTYEQYF. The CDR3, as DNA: TGTGCCAGCAGTTCGTCTAGCCGACTTACCTACGAGCAGTACTTC.

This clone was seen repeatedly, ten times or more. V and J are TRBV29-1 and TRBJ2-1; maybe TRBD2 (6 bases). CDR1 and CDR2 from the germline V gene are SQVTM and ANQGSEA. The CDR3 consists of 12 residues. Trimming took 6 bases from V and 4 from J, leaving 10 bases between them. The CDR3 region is CSVRGEYNEQFF. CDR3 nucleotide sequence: TGCAGCGTCCGCGGGGAGTACAATGAGCAGTTCTTC.

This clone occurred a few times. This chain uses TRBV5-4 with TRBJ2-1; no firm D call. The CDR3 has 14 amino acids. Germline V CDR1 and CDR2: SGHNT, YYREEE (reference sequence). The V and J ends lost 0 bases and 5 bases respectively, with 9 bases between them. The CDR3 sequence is CASSLGTTNNEQFF. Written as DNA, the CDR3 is TGTGCCAGCAGCTTGGGGACGACGAACAATGAGCAGTTCTTC.

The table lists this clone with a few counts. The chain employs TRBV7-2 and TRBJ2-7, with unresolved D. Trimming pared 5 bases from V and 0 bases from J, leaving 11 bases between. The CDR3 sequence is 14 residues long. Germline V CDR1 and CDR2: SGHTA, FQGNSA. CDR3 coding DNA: TGTGCCAGCAGCGAATACACAAGCTCCTACGAGCAGTACTTC. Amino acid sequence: CASSEYTSSYEQYF.

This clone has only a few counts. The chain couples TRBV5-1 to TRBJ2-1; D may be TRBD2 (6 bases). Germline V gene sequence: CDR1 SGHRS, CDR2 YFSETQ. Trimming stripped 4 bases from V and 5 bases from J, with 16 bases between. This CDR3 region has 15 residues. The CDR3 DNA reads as TGCGCCAGCAGCACTTCAACCGGGACTCACAATGAGCAGTTCTTC. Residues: CASSTSTGTHNEQFF.

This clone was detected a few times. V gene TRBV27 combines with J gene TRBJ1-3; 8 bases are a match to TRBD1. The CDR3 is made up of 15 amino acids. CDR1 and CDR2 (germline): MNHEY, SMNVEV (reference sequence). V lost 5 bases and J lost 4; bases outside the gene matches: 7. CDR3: CASSNTGGSGNTIYF. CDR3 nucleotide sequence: TGTGCCAGCAGTAACACAGGGGGATCGGGAAACACCATATATTTT.

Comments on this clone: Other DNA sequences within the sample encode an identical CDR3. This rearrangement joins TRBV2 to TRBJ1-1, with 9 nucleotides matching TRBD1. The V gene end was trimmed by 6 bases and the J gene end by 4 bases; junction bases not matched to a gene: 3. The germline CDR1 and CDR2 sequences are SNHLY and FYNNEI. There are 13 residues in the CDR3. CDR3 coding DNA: TGTGCCAGCAGCGGGGACAGGGCCACTGAAGCTTTCTTT. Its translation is CASSGDRATEAFF.

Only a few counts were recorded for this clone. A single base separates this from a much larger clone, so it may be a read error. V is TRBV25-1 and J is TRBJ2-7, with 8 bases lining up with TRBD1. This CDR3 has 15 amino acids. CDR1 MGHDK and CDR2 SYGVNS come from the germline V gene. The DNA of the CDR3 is TGTGCCCGCAGCCCAGGGAACAGGGGGGTATACGAGCAGTACTTC. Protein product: CARSPGNRGVYEQYF.

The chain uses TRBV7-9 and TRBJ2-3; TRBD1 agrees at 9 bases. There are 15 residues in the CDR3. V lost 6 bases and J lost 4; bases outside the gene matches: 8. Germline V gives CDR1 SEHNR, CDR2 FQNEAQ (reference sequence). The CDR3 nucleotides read TGTGCCAGCAGATCGGGACAGGGAGGCGCAGATACGCAGTATTTT. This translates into CASRSGQGGADTQYF.

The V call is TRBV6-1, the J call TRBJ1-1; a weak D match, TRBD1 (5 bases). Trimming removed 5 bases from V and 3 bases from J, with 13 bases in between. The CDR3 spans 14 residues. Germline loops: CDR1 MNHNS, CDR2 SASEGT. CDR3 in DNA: TGTGCCAGCAGTCAAGGGGTAGGATACACTGAAGCTTTCTTT. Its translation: CASSQGVGYTEAFF.

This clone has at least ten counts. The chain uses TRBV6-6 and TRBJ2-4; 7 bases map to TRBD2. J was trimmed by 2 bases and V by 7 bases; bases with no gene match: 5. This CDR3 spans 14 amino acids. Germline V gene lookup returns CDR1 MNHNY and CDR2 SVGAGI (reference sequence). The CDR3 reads CASTVGGTKNIQYF. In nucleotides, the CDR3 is TGTGCCAGCACGGTGGGGGGGACCAAAAACATTCAGTACTTC.

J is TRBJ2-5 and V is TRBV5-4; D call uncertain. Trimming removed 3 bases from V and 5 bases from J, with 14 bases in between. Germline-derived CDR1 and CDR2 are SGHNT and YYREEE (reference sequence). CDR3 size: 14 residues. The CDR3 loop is CASSSQAESETQYF. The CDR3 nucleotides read TGTGCCAGCAGCTCTCAGGCTGAGTCGGAGACCCAGTACTTC.

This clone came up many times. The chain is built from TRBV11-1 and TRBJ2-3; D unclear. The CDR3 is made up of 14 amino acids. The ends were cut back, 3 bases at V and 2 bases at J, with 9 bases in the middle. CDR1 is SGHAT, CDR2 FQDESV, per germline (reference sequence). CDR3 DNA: TGTGCCAGCAGCTTCAGCAGTAACACAGATACGCAGTATTTT. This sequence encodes CASSFSSNTDTQYF.

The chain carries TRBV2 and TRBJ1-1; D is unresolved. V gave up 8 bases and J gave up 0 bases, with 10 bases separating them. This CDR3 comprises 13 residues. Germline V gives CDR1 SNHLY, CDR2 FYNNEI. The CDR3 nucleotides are TGTGCCAGCGGCGGACCGTTGAACACTGAAGCTTTCTTT. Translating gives CASGGPLNTEAFF.

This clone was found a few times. CDR3 sequence: CAISEGQPGELFF. Written as DNA, the CDR3 is TGTGCCATCAGTGAAGGGCAGCCCGGGGAGCTGTTTTTT. The V gene is TRBV10-3, the J gene TRBJ2-2; D unclear. Trimming left V 3 bases short and J 6 bases short, with 8 bases between. CDR3 length: 13 residues. Per the germline V gene, CDR1 is ENHRY and CDR2 is SYGVKD.

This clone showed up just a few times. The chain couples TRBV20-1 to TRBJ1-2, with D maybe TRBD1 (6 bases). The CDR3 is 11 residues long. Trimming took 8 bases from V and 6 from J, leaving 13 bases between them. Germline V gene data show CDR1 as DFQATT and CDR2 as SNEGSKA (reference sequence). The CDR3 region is CSNLGAHGYTF. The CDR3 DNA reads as TGCAGTAACTTGGGGGCCCATGGCTACACCTTC.

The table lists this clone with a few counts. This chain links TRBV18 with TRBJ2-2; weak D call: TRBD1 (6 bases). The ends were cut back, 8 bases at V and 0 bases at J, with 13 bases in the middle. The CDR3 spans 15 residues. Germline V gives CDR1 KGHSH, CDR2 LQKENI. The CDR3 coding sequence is TGTGCCAGCCAGGGGACGGACGCGAACACCGGGGAGCTGTTTTTT. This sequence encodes CASQGTDANTGELFF.

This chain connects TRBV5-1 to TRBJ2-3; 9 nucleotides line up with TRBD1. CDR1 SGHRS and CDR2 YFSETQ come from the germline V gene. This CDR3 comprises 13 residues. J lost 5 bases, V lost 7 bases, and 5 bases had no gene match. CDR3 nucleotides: TGCGCCAGCTGGGACAGGGCAGGAGATACGCAGTATTTT. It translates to CASWDRAGDTQYF.

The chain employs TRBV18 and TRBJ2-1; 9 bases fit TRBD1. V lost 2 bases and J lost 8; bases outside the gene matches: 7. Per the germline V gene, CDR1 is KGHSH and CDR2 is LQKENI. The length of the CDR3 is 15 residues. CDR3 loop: CASSPYRGRRDEQFF. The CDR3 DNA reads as TGTGCCAGCTCACCATACAGGGGGCGTAGGGATGAGCAGTTCTTC. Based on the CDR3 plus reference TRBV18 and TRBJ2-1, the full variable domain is NAGVMQNPRHLVRRRGQEARLRCSPMKGHSHVYWYRQLPEEGLKFMVYLQKENIIDESGMPKERFSAEFPKEGPSILRIQQVVRGDSAAYFCASSPYRGRRDEQFFGPGTRLTVL.